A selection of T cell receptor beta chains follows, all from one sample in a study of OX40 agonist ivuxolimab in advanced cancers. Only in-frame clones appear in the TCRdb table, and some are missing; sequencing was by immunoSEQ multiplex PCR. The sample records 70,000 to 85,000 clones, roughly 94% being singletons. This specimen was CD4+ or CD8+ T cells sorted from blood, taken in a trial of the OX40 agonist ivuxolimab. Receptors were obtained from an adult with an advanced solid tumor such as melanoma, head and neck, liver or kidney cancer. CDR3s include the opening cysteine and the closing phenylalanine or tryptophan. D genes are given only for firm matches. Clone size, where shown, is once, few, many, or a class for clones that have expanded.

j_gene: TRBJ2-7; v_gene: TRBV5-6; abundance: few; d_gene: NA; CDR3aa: CASSLVASPYEQYF; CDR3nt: TGTGCCAGCAGCTTGGTAGCGTCCCCCTACGAGCAGTACTTC
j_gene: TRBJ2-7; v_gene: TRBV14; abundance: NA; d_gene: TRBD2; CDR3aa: CASSSLRTSGVHEQYF; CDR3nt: TGTGCCAGCAGCTCTCTGAGGACTAGCGGGGTGCACGAGCAGTACTTC
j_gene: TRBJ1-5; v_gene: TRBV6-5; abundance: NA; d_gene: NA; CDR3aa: CASSIWGGQPQHF; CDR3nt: TGTGCCAGCAGCATTTGGGGGGGGCAGCCCCAGCATTTT
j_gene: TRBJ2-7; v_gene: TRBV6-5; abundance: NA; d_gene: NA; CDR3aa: CASAWGEPYEQYF; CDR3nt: TGTGCCTCCGCTTGGGGGGAACCCTACGAGCAGTACTTC
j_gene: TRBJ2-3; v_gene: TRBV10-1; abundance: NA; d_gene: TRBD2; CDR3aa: CASSDPSGCTDTQYF; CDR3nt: TGCGCCAGCAGTGACCCTAGCGGGTGCACAGATACGCAGTATTTT
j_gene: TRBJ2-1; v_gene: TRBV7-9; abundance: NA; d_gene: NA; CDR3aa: CASSPQAGQKYNEQFF; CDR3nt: TGTGCCAGCAGCCCACAGGCGGGACAGAAGTACAATGAGCAGTTCTTC
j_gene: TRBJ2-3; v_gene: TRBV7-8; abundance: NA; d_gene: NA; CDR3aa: CASSLERGPTDTQYF; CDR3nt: TGTGCCAGCAGCTTAGAGAGGGGTCCCACAGATACGCAGTATTTT
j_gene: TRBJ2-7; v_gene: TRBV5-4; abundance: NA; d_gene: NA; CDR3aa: CASSPLVTSYEQYF; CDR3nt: TGTGCCAGCAGCCCTCTCGTCACCTCCTACGAGCAGTACTTC
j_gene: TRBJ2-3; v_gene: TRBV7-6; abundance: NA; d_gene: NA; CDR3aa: CASRARGGSTQYF; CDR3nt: TGTGCCAGCAGGGCTAGGGGGGGGTCTACGCAGTATTTT
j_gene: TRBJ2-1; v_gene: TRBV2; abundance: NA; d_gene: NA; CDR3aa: CASLAEGALNEQFF; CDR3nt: TGTGCCAGCCTAGCGGAGGGGGCTCTCAATGAGCAGTTCTTC
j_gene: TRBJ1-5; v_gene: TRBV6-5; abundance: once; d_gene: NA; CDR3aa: CASSYSRANQPQHF; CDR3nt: TGTGCCAGCAGTTATTCCAGGGCCAATCAGCCCCAGCATTTT
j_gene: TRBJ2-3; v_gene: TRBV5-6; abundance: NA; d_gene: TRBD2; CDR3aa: CASSLVAGLAVTDTQYF; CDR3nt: TGTGCCAGCAGCTTGGTGGCCGGACTAGCGGTCACAGATACGCAGTATTTT
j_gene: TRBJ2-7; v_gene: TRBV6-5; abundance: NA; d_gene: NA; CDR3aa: CASSPGGTYEQYF; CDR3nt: TGTGCCAGCAGTCCAGGAGGTACCTACGAGCAGTACTTC
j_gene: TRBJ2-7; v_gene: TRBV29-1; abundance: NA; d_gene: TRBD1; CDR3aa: CSVRTGGWSAEQYF; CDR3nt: TGCAGCGTACGGACAGGGGGTTGGTCGGCCGAGCAGTACTTC
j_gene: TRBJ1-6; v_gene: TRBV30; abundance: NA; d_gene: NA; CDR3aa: CAWASLGAGDSPLHF; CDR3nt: TGTGCCTGGGCCTCTTTAGGGGCTGGAGATTCACCCCTCCACTTT
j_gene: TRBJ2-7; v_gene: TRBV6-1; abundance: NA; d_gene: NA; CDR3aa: CASSESGVEQYF; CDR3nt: TGTGCCAGCAGTGAATCCGGGGTCGAGCAGTACTTC